Following are 28 T cell receptor beta chains from one sample sequenced in a study of response to subunit inactivated influenza vaccine. TCRdb ran MiXCR on the RT-PCR reads and lists one entry per CDR3 protein. The sample records roughly 780,000 distinct CDR3 sequences, about a fifth being singletons. Sequencing used PBMCs from blood, obtained about 5 days after vaccination. The receptors stem from a man between 45 and 60 years old who received an inactivated influenza vaccine.

This clonotype has a handful of counts. J is TRBJ2-1 and V is TRBV5-1; D unresolved. The CDR3 has 14 residues. The V and J ends lost 0 bases and 4 bases respectively, with 8 bases between them. Germline values: CDR1 SGHRS, CDR2 YFSETQ. In nucleotides, the CDR3 is TGCGCCAGCAGCTTGGCCGAGAGGTACAATGAGCAGTTCTTC. Protein: CASSLAERYNEQFF.

V and J are TRBV5-6 and TRBJ2-2; D is perhaps TRBD1 (5 bases). The ends were cut back, 4 bases at V and 5 bases at J, with 12 bases in the middle. The CDR3 is 14 amino acids. Germline-derived CDR1 and CDR2 are SGHDT and YYEEEE. CDR3 in DNA: TGTGCCAGCAGCCCTCCCAGGGTGACCGGGGAGCTGTTTTTT. It translates to CASSPPRVTGELFF.

The sample holds many counts of this clonotype. The DNA of the CDR3 is TGTGCCAGCAGCTTGATGTGGGAGGGGCGGAACAATGAGCAGTTCTTC. Residues: CASSLMWEGRNNEQFF. This chain connects TRBV5-6 to TRBJ2-1, with 7 bases fitting TRBD2. The CDR3 is 16 amino acids. Germline CDR1 SGHDT, CDR2 YYEEEE. After removal of 1 base from V and 5 bases from J, the junction contained 9 bases not matched to a gene.

The chain combines TRBV12-3 or TRBV12-4 with TRBJ2-5, with TRBD2 identical over 16 bases. V lost 5 bases, J lost 4 bases, and 7 bases stayed unmatched. The CDR3 consists of 17 residues. CDR3 region: CASSPGTSGRETETQYF. As DNA, the CDR3 is TGTGCCAGCAGTCCCGGGACTAGCGGGAGGGAAACAGAGACCCAGTACTTC.

The table lists this clonotype with many counts. The chain couples TRBV29-1 to TRBJ1-2; tentative D call: TRBD1 (5 bases). Germline CDR1 SQVTM, CDR2 ANQGSEA. The V end lost 1 base, the J end lost 4 bases, and 10 bases lay between the germline ends. The length of the CDR3 is 13 residues. The CDR3 sequence is CSVEGGTVYGYTF. The CDR3 DNA reads as TGCAGCGTTGAAGGGGGGACGGTCTATGGCTACACCTTC. Supplemented by reference TRBV29-1 and TRBJ1-2, the full variable domain reads SAVISQKPSRDICQRGTSLTIQCQVDSQVTMMFWYRQQPGQSLTLIATANQGSEATYESGFVIDKFPISRPNLTFSTLTVSNMSPEDSSIYLCSVEGGTVYGYTFGSGTRLTVV.

There are a few counts of this clonotype. The chain has TRBV9 and TRBJ2-2; 10 nucleotides agree with TRBD1. The germline V gene encodes CDR1 SGDLS and CDR2 YYNGEE. V gave up 4 bases and J gave up 7 bases; unmatched junction bases: 7. This CDR3 is built from 15 residues. This CDR3 reads CASSIGTGVGGELFF. In DNA, the CDR3 is TGTGCCAGCAGCATCGGGACAGGGGTAGGCGGGGAGCTGTTTTTT.

Only a few counts were recorded for this clonotype. The CDR3 DNA is TGTGCCAGCAACATATGGGGGAAGGGAGGGAACACAGATACGCAGTATTTT. It codes for CASNIWGKGGNTDTQYF. The genes are TRBV12-3 or TRBV12-4 and TRBJ2-3, with TRBD2 identical over 7 bases. The CDR3 is made up of 17 amino acids. V was clipped by 7 bases and J by 2 bases; unmatched bases: 15.

The gene calls are TRBV5-1 and TRBJ2-7; 10 bases are shared with TRBD1. The V gene's germline CDR1 is SGHRS and CDR2 YFSETQ. CDR3 length equals 18 residues. V lost 0 bases to trimming and J lost 3 bases; unmatched junction nucleotides: 12. The CDR3 protein is CASSLVPRRGQGYYEQYF. DNA of the CDR3: TGCGCCAGCAGCTTGGTACCTAGGAGGGGACAGGGGTACTACGAGCAGTACTTC.

CDR3 sequence: CASSVGDIYNSPLHF. The CDR3 DNA sequence: TGTGCCAGCAGCGTCGGGGACATATATAATTCACCCCTCCACTTT. The chain links TRBV9 to TRBJ1-6, with a possible D match to TRBD1 (6 bases). The CDR3 is made up of 15 amino acids. V lost 2 bases and J 4 bases, leaving 10 bases between the germline ends. Germline assignment: CDR1 SGDLS and CDR2 YYNGEE.

This chain uses TRBV28 with TRBJ2-3; 10 positions match TRBD2. This CDR3 is 15 amino acids long. V lost 6 bases, J lost 7 bases, and 10 bases stayed unmatched. From germline, CDR1 is MDHEN and CDR2 SYDVKM. The CDR3 bases are TGTGCCAGCAGCCCCCTTAGCGGGGGGCGGAATACGCAGTATTTT. Protein sequence: CASSPLSGGRNTQYF.

The chain employs TRBV7-2 and TRBJ1-2; 10 positions match TRBD1. The CDR3 length is 14 residues. Trimming removed 4 bases from V and 5 bases from J; junction bases left unmatched: 4. Germline V lookup: CDR1 SGHTA, CDR2 FQGNSA. CDR3 sequence (DNA): TGTGCCAGCAGCTCGCGACAGGGGGCATATGGCTACACCTTC. Translation gives CASSSRQGAYGYTF.

The CDR3 DNA is TGTGCCAGCAGCCTAGACATACGAGAGCAGTACTTC. Encoded protein: CASSLDIREQYF. The J gene is TRBJ2-7, the V gene TRBV7-2; D not certain. Germline CDR1 reads SGHTA; CDR2 reads FQGNSA. V dropped 5 bases and J dropped 7 bases, with 12 bases sitting between them. This CDR3 comprises 12 residues.

This clonotype appeared many times. V and J are TRBV7-2 and TRBJ2-7, with 12 bases that match TRBD2. After removal of 0 bases from V and 4 bases from J, the junction contained 10 bases not matched to a gene. This CDR3 contains 18 residues. Germline V gene data show CDR1 as SGHTA and CDR2 as FQGNSA. As DNA, the CDR3 is TGTGCCAGCAGCTTAGCGACTAGCGGGGGCCCTCCCATATACGAGCAGTACTTC. The encoded protein is CASSLATSGGPPIYEQYF.

The genes are TRBV10-3 and TRBJ2-7; D remains unclear. The CDR3 contains 13 residues. Germline lookup yields CDR1 ENHRY and CDR2 SYGVKD. Trimming cost V 6 bases and J 0 bases, with 9 bases left between them. This CDR3 reads CAIRSRSSYEQYF. The CDR3 region has the DNA TGTGCCATCAGGTCCCGGAGCTCCTACGAGCAGTACTTC.

This clonotype was seen only a few times. The rearrangement uses TRBV25-1 and TRBJ2-7; 8 nucleotides align to TRBD1. The CDR3 is made up of 15 amino acids. Germline loops: CDR1 MGHDK, CDR2 SYGVNS. V was clipped by 0 bases and J by 6 bases; unmatched bases: 7. CDR3 amino acids: CASSEYTGGSPEQYF. The CDR3 DNA is TGTGCCAGCAGTGAATATACAGGGGGTTCTCCCGAGCAGTACTTC.

The chain employs TRBV6-4 and TRBJ1-1; D is possibly TRBD1 (5 bases). The germline CDR1 and CDR2 sequences are MRHNA and SNTAGT. The CDR3 length is 10 residues. V dropped 11 bases and J dropped 8 bases, with 12 bases sitting between them. CDR3 sequence reads: CAGRQHEAFF. CDR3 sequence (DNA): TGTGCCGGAAGACAGCACGAAGCTTTCTTT.

Only a few counts were recorded for this clonotype. The chain is built from TRBV4-1 and TRBJ2-7; D not certain. CDR3 length: 13 residues. Deletions cut 0 bases from V and 3 bases from J, with 6 bases between. Per germline, CDR1 MGHRA and CDR2 YSYEKL. The CDR3 DNA sequence: TGCGCCAGCAGCCAAGAAATGAACTACGAGCAGTACTTC. Translated, it gives CASSQEMNYEQYF.

This clonotype came up once. This chain links TRBV28 with TRBJ2-7; possible D gene TRBD2, 6 bases. Trimming left V 3 bases short and J 5 bases short, with 11 bases between. The length of the CDR3 is 13 residues. CDR1 and CDR2 from the germline V gene are MDHEN and SYDVKM. The CDR3 DNA follows: TGTGCCAGCAGTTTCGGGAGACCCCACGAGCAGTACTTC. Protein sequence: CASSFGRPHEQYF.

This chain connects TRBV6-2 or TRBV6-3 to TRBJ1-1; D gene unclear. This CDR3 comprises 13 residues. From germline, CDR1 is MNHEY and CDR2 SVGEGT. Trimming removed 9 bases at V and 1 base at J, with 12 bases between. The CDR3 coding sequence is TGTGCCAGTAGAGGATTCGAGAACACTGAAGCTTTCTTT. Its translation: CASRGFENTEAFF.

The chain couples TRBV12-3 or TRBV12-4 to TRBJ2-7; D is possibly TRBD1 (5 bases). The CDR3 sequence is 14 residues long. The V gene lost 3 bases and the J gene lost 3 bases, with 12 bases spanning the gap. CDR3 sequence: CASSFGAPNYEQYF. Here the CDR3 DNA reads TGTGCCAGCAGTTTTGGGGCTCCGAACTACGAGCAGTACTTC.

In its sample, this clonotype was seen a few times. The chain combines TRBV7-9 with TRBJ2-7; no clear D. V gave up 4 bases and J gave up 5 bases, with 9 bases separating them. The CDR3 is 12 residues long. Germline V gene data show CDR1 as SEHNR and CDR2 as FQNEAQ (reference sequence). The CDR3 region is CASSSHRDEQYF. The CDR3 DNA reads as TGTGCCAGCAGCTCACACAGAGACGAGCAGTACTTC.

This sequence joins TRBV4-2 and TRBJ2-7, with 8 bases fitting TRBD1. The CDR3 covers 14 residues. J was trimmed by 6 bases and V by 5 bases; bases with no gene match: 9. CDR1 is LGHNA, CDR2 YNFKEQ, per germline. The CDR3 DNA reads TGTGCCAGCAGCACCTCAGGGGGCGCCGTCGAGCAGTACTTC. It is translated as CASSTSGGAVEQYF.

CDR3 amino acids: CASSLIPGVYEQYF. CDR3 sequence (DNA): TGCGCCAGCAGCTTGATACCAGGGGTCTACGAGCAGTACTTC. The V call is TRBV5-1, the J call TRBJ2-7; the D gene is possibly TRBD1 (6 bases). There are 14 residues in the CDR3. Germline V gene sequence: CDR1 SGHRS, CDR2 YFSETQ. V was pared by 1 base and J by 3 bases, with 11 bases between. The whole variable domain, remainder taken from reference TRBV5-1 and TRBJ2-7, is KAGVTQTPRYLIKTRGQQVTLSCSPISGHRSVSWYQQTPGQGLQFLFEYFSETQRNKGNFPGRFSGRQFSNSRSEMNVSTLELGDSALYLCASSLIPGVYEQYFGPGTRLTVT.

This clonotype came up a few times. The chain uses TRBV4-2 and TRBJ1-2, with TRBD1 matching over 7 bases. Germline CDR1 is LGHNA and CDR2 is YNFKEQ. V shed 0 bases, J shed 4 bases, and the junction held 5 bases outside the gene matches. The CDR3 is 15 residues long. The CDR3 region is CASSQERTGIYGYTF. CDR3 nucleotides: TGTGCCAGCAGCCAAGAAAGGACAGGCATCTATGGCTACACCTTC.

This clonotype was picked up many times. The rearrangement joins TRBV5-1 to TRBJ2-1; tentatively, D is TRBD2 (5 bases). The CDR3 covers 12 residues. The V end lost 2 bases, the J end lost 8 bases, and 8 bases lay between the germline ends. CDR1 and CDR2 (germline): SGHRS, YFSETQ. CDR3 nucleotide sequence: TGCGCCAGCAGCTTCCCCGGGGATGAGCAGTTCTTC. Protein product: CASSFPGDEQFF.

This clonotype was detected ten times or more. J is TRBJ2-7 and V is TRBV7-2, with TRBD2 as a possible D gene (6 bases). The CDR3 consists of 14 residues. The germline gives CDR1 SGHTA, CDR2 FQGNSA. V lost 6 bases and J 3 bases, leaving 15 bases between the germline ends. DNA of the CDR3: TGTGCCAGCAGTAACCAAGGAGGGTTCTACGAGCAGTACTTC. This translates into CASSNQGGFYEQYF.

The V call is TRBV20-1, the J call TRBJ2-7; possible D gene TRBD1, 6 bases. Germline V gene lookup returns CDR1 DFQATT and CDR2 SNEGSKA (reference sequence). The V end lost 5 bases, the J end lost 3 bases, and 17 bases lay between the germline ends. The length of the CDR3 is 14 residues. For the CDR3, the DNA is TGCAGTGCTCCACCCAGGGGTTACCGCTACGAGCAGTACTTC. Amino acids: CSAPPRGYRYEQYF.

This chain links TRBV18 with TRBJ2-1; TRBD1 matches at 11 bases. CDR3 size: 15 residues. Germline loops: CDR1 KGHSH, CDR2 LQKENI. J was trimmed by 9 bases and V by 3 bases; bases with no gene match: 7. CDR3 loop: CASSPPGQGGREQFF. CDR3 DNA sequence: TGTGCCAGCTCACCGCCGGGACAGGGGGGCCGTGAGCAGTTCTTC.